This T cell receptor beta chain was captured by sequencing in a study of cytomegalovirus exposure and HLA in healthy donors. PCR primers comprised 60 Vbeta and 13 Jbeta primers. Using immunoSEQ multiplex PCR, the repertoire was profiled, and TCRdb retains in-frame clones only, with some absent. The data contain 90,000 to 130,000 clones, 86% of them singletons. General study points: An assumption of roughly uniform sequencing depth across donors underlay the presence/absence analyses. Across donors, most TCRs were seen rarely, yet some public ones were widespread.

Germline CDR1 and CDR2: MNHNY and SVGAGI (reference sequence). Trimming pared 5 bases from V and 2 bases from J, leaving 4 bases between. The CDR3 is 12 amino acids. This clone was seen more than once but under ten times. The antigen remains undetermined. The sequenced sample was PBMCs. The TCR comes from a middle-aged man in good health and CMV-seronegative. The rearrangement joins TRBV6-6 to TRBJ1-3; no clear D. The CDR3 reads CASSQTGNTIYF. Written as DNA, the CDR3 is TGTGCCAGCAGTCAAACTGGAAACACCATATATTTT.